The entry that follows covers one T cell receptor (beta chain) sequence. The antigen is unknown. This sample is part of a study of T-cell memory formation after mild COVID-19. Across the whole study: Clusters were largely donor specific. Overall study results and limits: The study detected some responding clones in pre-infection memory, suggesting cross-reactive memory joined. Contracting clones from day 15 to 85 showed balanced CD4/CD8; later expanders favored CD4+.

Sample barcodes and UMIs were carried by the TCR alpha and TCR beta cDNA libraries that 5'RACE generated with constant-segment primers. TCRdb reanalysed the 5' RACE reads using MiXCR and keeps one entry per CDR3 protein. This table has 120,000 to 150,000 distinct CDR3 sequences, 6% to 6.5% appearing once. Sequenced input: PBMCs or a T cell subset sorted from them (not recorded which). This clonotype originated in an adult woman who had mild COVID-19 (a few samples of this study predate the infection). Cell type and time point are not known.

This CDR3 reads CASSRPTGELFF. In DNA form, the CDR3 reads TGTGCCAGCTCACGACCCACCGGGGAGCTGTTTTTT. J is TRBJ2-2 and V is TRBV18; D is undetermined. The V gene lost 4 bases and the J gene lost 4 bases, with 4 bases spanning the gap. The CDR3 loop spans 12 amino acids. Germline loops: CDR1 KGHSH, CDR2 LQKENI.